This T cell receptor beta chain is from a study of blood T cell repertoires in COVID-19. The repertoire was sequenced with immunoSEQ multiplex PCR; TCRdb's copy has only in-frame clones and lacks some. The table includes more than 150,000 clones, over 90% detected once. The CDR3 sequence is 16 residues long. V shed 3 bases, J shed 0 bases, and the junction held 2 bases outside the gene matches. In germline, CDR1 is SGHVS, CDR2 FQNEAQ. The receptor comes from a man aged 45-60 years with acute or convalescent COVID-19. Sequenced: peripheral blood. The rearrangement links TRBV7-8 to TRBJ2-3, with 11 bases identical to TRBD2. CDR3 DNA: TGTGCCAGCAGCTTCCGACTAGCGGGAAGCACAGATACGCAGTATTTT. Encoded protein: CASSFRLAGSTDTQYF.